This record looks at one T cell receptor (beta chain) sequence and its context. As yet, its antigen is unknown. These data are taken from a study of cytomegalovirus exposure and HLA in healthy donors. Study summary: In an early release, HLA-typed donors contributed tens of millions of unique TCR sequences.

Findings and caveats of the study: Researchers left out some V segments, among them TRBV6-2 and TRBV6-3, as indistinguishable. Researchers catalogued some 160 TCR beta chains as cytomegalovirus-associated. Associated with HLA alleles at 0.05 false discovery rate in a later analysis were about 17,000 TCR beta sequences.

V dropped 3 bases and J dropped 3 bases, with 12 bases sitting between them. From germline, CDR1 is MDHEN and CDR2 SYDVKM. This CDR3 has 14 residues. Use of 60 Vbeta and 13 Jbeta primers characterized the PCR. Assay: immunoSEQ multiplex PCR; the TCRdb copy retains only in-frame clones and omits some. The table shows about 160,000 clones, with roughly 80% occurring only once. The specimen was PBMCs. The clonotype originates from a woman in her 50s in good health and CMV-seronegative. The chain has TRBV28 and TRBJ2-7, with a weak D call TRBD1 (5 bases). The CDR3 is CASSFRDRLYEQYF. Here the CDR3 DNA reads TGTGCCAGCAGTTTTCGAGACAGACTCTACGAGCAGTACTTC.